This TCR beta chain originates from a study of T cell responses to AZD1222 COVID-19 vaccine. Findings and caveats of the study: Most donors were white British, females outnumbered males, and clonal diversity was possibly underestimated.

The CDR3 is 17 amino acids. Germline V gene sequence: CDR1 SEHNR, CDR2 FQNEAQ (reference sequence). Trimming left V 5 bases short and J 4 bases short, with 22 bases between. Produced via immunoSEQ multiplex PCR; TCRdb's table is partial and in-frame only. The repertoire holds roughly 100,000 clones, with around 91% as singletons. On this clone: Its antigen is not identified.

The sequenced sample was peripheral blood, obtained on day 0 of AZD1222 vaccination. This chain connects TRBV7-9 to TRBJ2-3; D may match TRBD1 or TRBD2 (6 bases each). This receptor was obtained from an adult in good health. The CDR3 loop reads CASSPRGASLGPDTQYF. CDR3 bases: TGTGCCAGCAGCCCAAGGGGGGCCAGCCTGGGACCAGATACGCAGTATTTT.